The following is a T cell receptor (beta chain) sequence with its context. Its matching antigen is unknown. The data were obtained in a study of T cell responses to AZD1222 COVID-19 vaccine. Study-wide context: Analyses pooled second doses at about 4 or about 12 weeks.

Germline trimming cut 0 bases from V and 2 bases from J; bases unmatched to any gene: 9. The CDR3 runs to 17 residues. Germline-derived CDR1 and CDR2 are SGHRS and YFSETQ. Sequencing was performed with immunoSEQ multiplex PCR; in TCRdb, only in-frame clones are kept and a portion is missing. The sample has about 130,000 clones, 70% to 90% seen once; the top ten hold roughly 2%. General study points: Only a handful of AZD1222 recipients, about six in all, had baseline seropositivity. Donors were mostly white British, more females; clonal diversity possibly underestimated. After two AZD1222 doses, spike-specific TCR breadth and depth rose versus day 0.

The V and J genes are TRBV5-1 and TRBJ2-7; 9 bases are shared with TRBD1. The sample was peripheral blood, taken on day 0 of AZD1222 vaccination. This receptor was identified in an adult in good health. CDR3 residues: CASSLVQGADQAYEQYF. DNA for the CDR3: TGCGCCAGCAGCTTGGTACAGGGGGCGGATCAGGCCTACGAGCAGTACTTC.